This T cell receptor (beta chain) derives from a study of spatial heterogeneity in lung cancer. Study overall: Detection consistently yielded more beta chains than alpha chains.

CDR1 and CDR2 from the germline V gene are SQVTM and ANQGSEA. Trimming stripped 7 bases from V and 0 bases from J, with 13 bases between. The CDR3 spans 13 residues. Time point in this sample: sample taken at primary tumor resection. The sequenced material consisted of unsorted whole RNA from tumor, nontumor lung or frozen PBMC. This clonotype was detected a few times. TCRdb processed the 5' RACE reads anew with MiXCR; each CDR3 protein has one entry. This sample yields some 45,000 distinct CDR3 sequences, of which approximately 10% are seen a single time; around two fifths belongs to the top ten. The specimen was PBMCs, collected at surgery. The receptor was derived from a female donor with early-stage non-small cell lung cancer. J is TRBJ2-7 and V is TRBV29-1; D perhaps matches TRBD1 (6 bases). The chain's CDR3 is CSARGSGSYEQYF. The CDR3 coding sequence is TGCAGCGCCAGGGGCTCCGGCTCCTACGAGCAGTACTTC.